These T cell receptor beta chains were read from a single sample in a study of blood T cell repertoires in COVID-19. Measured with immunoSEQ multiplex PCR; TCRdb has only the in-frame clones, and not every one. The repertoire holds some 170,000 clones, with over 70% as singletons. The sequenced material came from peripheral blood. The receptors stem from a woman of 80 years or more with active or convalescent COVID-19. Each CDR3 is given with its conserved first and last residue. D genes are given only for firm matches. Not all rows give a size; the values are once, few, many and, for expanded clones, a class.

j_call d_call clone_size v_call cdr3_nt cdr3_aa
TRBJ1-1 TRBD1 NA TRBV18 TGTGCCAGCTCATCACAACAGGGGACTGAAGCTTTCTTT CASSSQQGTEAFF
TRBJ1-6 TRBD1 NA TRBV7-9 TGTGCCAGCAGCTTGCCGGGACAGGGATCACCCCTCCACTTT CASSLPGQGSPLHF
TRBJ2-1 NA NA TRBV29-1 TGCAGCGTTTACGGGTCGGGGGAGCAGTTCTTC CSVYGSGEQFF
TRBJ1-5 NA NA TRBV7-2 TGTGCCAGCAGCTCGGGGGGACCCCAGCATTTT CASSSGGPQHF
TRBJ2-5 NA NA TRBV5-1 TGCGCCAGCAGCTCGGATGGGGCGGGGCAAGAGACCCAGTACTTC CASSSDGAGQETQYF
TRBJ1-2 TRBD1 NA TRBV19 TGTGCCAGTAGTTGGGGACAGCTCTATGGCTACACCTTC CASSWGQLYGYTF
TRBJ1-1 NA NA TRBV6-6 TGTGCCAGCAGTTACTTGGGAGGGACTGAAGCTTTCTTT CASSYLGGTEAFF
TRBJ1-5 NA NA TRBV7-2 TGTGCCAGCAGCTTAGAAACAGGCGGTTCCCAGCATTTT CASSLETGGSQHF
TRBJ1-5 NA NA TRBV4-2 TGTGCCAGCAGCCAAGATGGAGTTTGGAGCAATCAGCCCCAGCATTTT CASSQDGVWSNQPQHF
TRBJ1-2 NA NA TRBV2 TGTGCCAGCAGTGATACAGGCTATGGCTACACCTTC CASSDTGYGYTF
TRBJ1-5 TRBD1 NA TRBV19 TGTGCCAGTAGTTCCCCCGGACAGGGGGCTCAGCCCCAGCATTTT CASSSPGQGAQPQHF
TRBJ1-6 TRBD1 NA TRBV11-2 TGTGCCAGCAGCTTATGGGGAGCGGGACAGGGAGTGTCTAATTCACCCCTCCACTTT CASSLWGAGQGVSNSPLHF
TRBJ2-7 TRBD2 NA TRBV5-4 TGTGCCAGCAGCCCCAGACTAGCGGGGGGTGCCTCTCACGAGCAGTACTTC CASSPRLAGGASHEQYF
TRBJ1-1 TRBD1 NA TRBV5-1 TGCGCCAGCAGCTTGGGAGGGGGCGGTGAAGCTTTCTTT CASSLGGGGEAFF
TRBJ1-1 NA NA TRBV6-5 TGTGCCAGCCGACGGGAGACTGAAGCTTTCTTT CASRRETEAFF
TRBJ2-5 NA once TRBV2 TGTGCCAGCAGTAGAGGGAGAGCGGAAGAGACCCAGTACTTC CASSRGRAEETQYF
TRBJ2-7 NA NA TRBV19 TGTGCCAGTAGGGCCGGAAGGGGTCTGTCATACGAGCAGTACTTC CASRAGRGLSYEQYF
TRBJ1-2 NA NA TRBV7-9 TGTGCCAGCAGCGAGCGTGGGGGCTACACCTTC CASSERGGYTF
TRBJ2-5 NA NA TRBV7-2 TGTGCCAGCAGCTCTGAACAGGGACGACAGACCCAGTACTTC CASSSEQGRQTQYF
TRBJ2-3 TRBD2 NA TRBV25-1 TGTGCCAGCAGTAGCGGGGGGACCACAGATACGCAGTATTTT CASSSGGTTDTQYF
TRBJ1-2 TRBD1 NA TRBV5-1 TGCGCCAGCAGCTTGGCTCGGACAGGGAGGGATGGCTACACCTTC CASSLARTGRDGYTF
TRBJ1-5 TRBD1 NA TRBV18 TGTGCCAGCTCACAGACAGGGGATAGCAATCAGCCCCAGCATTTT CASSQTGDSNQPQHF
TRBJ1-4 NA NA TRBV7-2 TGTGCCAGCAGGGCAGGGGTTGAAAAACTGTTTTTT CASRAGVEKLFF
TRBJ2-1 TRBD1 NA TRBV7-2 TGTGCCAGCAGCTCCCGGGACAGGATGGGCAATGAGCAGTTCTTC CASSSRDRMGNEQFF
TRBJ1-3 TRBD1 NA TRBV9 TGTGCCAGCAGCCAGAATATTGGACAGGGGGCAATGGCTGGAAACACCATATATTTT CASSQNIGQGAMAGNTIYF
TRBJ1-2 NA NA TRBV25-1 TGTGCCAGCAGTGCGACAGGAAGGTATGGCTACACCTTC CASSATGRYGYTF
TRBJ1-1 NA NA TRBV2 TGTGCCAGCAGTGAATTTCGGGAGAACACTGAAGCTTTCTTT CASSEFRENTEAFF
TRBJ2-6 NA NA TRBV19 TGTGCCAGTACCACAGGGACCGGGGCCAACGTCCTGACTTTC CASTTGTGANVLTF
TRBJ2-1 NA once TRBV5-1 TGCGCCAGCAGCTTGGCCCCGGGGGGCGACTACAATGAGCAGTTCTTC CASSLAPGGDYNEQFF
TRBJ2-1 TRBD2 NA TRBV6-2/TRBV6-3 TGTGCCAGCAGTTACGGTGCTAGCGGGGGGGATTCCTACAATGAGCAGTTCTTC CASSYGASGGDSYNEQFF
TRBJ2-3 NA NA TRBV12-3/TRBV12-4 TGTGCCAGCAGGTTCTCAGGGCCAGATACGCAGTATTTT CASRFSGPDTQYF
TRBJ1-5 NA NA TRBV6-5 TGTGCCAGCAGGGCCCAGGGGACTCAGCCCCAGCATTTT CASRAQGTQPQHF
TRBJ1-6 TRBD1 once TRBV6-5 TGTGCCAGCAGCGACAGGGGTAATTCACCCCTCCACTTT CASSDRGNSPLHF
TRBJ1-6 TRBD1 NA TRBV5-1 TGCGCCAGCCGACAGGGGAATAATTCACCCCTCCACTTT CASRQGNNSPLHF
TRBJ1-5 NA NA TRBV30 TGTGCCTGGAGCTCCGGACACTATAGCAATCAGCCCCAGCATTTT CAWSSGHYSNQPQHF
TRBJ1-1 TRBD1 NA TRBV5-1 TGCGCCAGCAGCCCCAGGGGGGACACTGAAGCTTTCTTT CASSPRGDTEAFF
TRBJ1-1 TRBD1 NA TRBV11-2 TGTGCCAGCAGGATGGGGCACAACAGGGGTGGTAGCACTGAAGCTTTCTTT CASRMGHNRGGSTEAFF
TRBJ1-1 NA NA TRBV7-9 TGTGCCAGCAGCACCCTACAGCCTCGGAACACTGAAGCTTTCTTT CASSTLQPRNTEAFF
TRBJ1-1 NA NA TRBV18 TGTGCCAGCTCACCCCCCCGCGGGGACACTGAAGCTTTCTTT CASSPPRGDTEAFF
TRBJ1-2 NA NA TRBV9 TGTGCCAGCAGCGCACTCCCCGACAGAAGCTATGGCTACACCTTC CASSALPDRSYGYTF
TRBJ2-5 TRBD1 NA TRBV7-9 TGTGCCAGCAGCTCTGGGACAGGAGGTCCCTCCCAGACCCAGTACTTC CASSSGTGGPSQTQYF
TRBJ2-5 NA once TRBV18 TGTGCCAGCTCACCACCGAACGCTAGACAGTCACTCCAAGAGACCCAGTACTTC CASSPPNARQSLQETQYF
TRBJ1-3 NA NA TRBV19 TGTGCCAGTAAAACCGTCCAGGGAAACACCATATATTTT CASKTVQGNTIYF
TRBJ2-3 NA NA TRBV7-7 TGTGCTAGCAGCCAGGGGGGCGGGGGCACAGATACGCAGTATTTT CASSQGGGGTDTQYF
TRBJ2-7 NA few TRBV10-2 TGCGCCAGCAAGGGGTCCTACCCTTCCTACGAGCAGTACTTC CASKGSYPSYEQYF
TRBJ2-1 TRBD1 NA TRBV3-1/TRBV3-2 TGTGCCAGCAGCCAACGCTCACAGGGGGCTGGATACAATGAGCAGTTCTTC CASSQRSQGAGYNEQFF
TRBJ1-4 TRBD1 NA TRBV11-2 TGTGCCAGCAGCTTGGGCCCGGACAGGAGAAATGAAAAACTGTTTTTT CASSLGPDRRNEKLFF
TRBJ2-4 NA NA TRBV4-3 TGCGCCAGCAGCCAAGATAGAACCATGCTAGCCAAAAACATTCAGTACTTC CASSQDRTMLAKNIQYF
TRBJ2-1 TRBD2 NA TRBV5-4 TGTGCCAGCAGCACCAGGACTAGCGGGGGGAGGAACAATGAGCAGTTCTTC CASSTRTSGGRNNEQFF